Listed below are T cell receptor beta chains from one sample, sequenced in a study of blood T cell repertoires in COVID-19. Using immunoSEQ multiplex PCR, the repertoire was profiled, and TCRdb retains in-frame clones only, with some absent. The data contain some 290,000 clones, about nine tenths of them seen just once; the ten biggest clones take up less than 3.5%. The sequencing sample was made of peripheral blood. All receptors derive from a woman between 25 and 40 years old with COVID-19, enrolled during active disease. CDR3s include the opening cysteine and the closing phenylalanine or tryptophan. The D gene is left open where the match is weak. Size tells how often a clone was seen (once, few, many) or the class of an expanded clone, and some rows leave it out.

v_call: TRBV15; d_call: .; clone_size: .; j_call: TRBJ2-5; cdr3_nt: TGTGCCACCAGCAGAGATTCCGGCGAGGGGACCCAGTACTTC; cdr3_aa: CATSRDSGEGTQYF
v_call: TRBV28; d_call: .; clone_size: .; j_call: TRBJ2-7; cdr3_nt: TGTGCCAGCAGTTATCAGGGCAGGCACTCCTACGAGCAGTACTTC; cdr3_aa: CASSYQGRHSYEQYF
v_call: TRBV7-3; d_call: .; clone_size: .; j_call: TRBJ2-1; cdr3_nt: TGTGCCAGCAGCTCACGACCGGAGAGCAATGAGCAGTTCTTC; cdr3_aa: CASSSRPESNEQFF
v_call: TRBV10-3; d_call: .; clone_size: .; j_call: TRBJ1-1; cdr3_nt: TGTGCCATCGGTAGTTCCTACCTTGAAGCTTTCTTT; cdr3_aa: CAIGSSYLEAFF
v_call: TRBV2; d_call: .; clone_size: .; j_call: TRBJ1-3; cdr3_nt: TGTGCCAGCAGATTGGAGGACCTCGTACTTGGAAACACCATATATTTT; cdr3_aa: CASRLEDLVLGNTIYF
v_call: TRBV19; d_call: .; clone_size: .; j_call: TRBJ2-5; cdr3_nt: TGTGCCAGTAGGCCTACAGGGTCCAAGACCCAGTACTTC; cdr3_aa: CASRPTGSKTQYF
v_call: TRBV9; d_call: .; clone_size: once; j_call: TRBJ2-7; cdr3_nt: TGTGCCAGCAGCCCCAGCATAGGACTCGAGCAGTACTTC; cdr3_aa: CASSPSIGLEQYF
v_call: TRBV27; d_call: TRBD2; clone_size: .; j_call: TRBJ2-5; cdr3_nt: TGTGCCAGCAGTAAGGGACTAGCGGGAGGTGAGACCCAGTACTTC; cdr3_aa: CASSKGLAGGETQYF
v_call: TRBV2; d_call: TRBD1; clone_size: once; j_call: TRBJ2-2; cdr3_nt: TGTGCCAGCAGTGAAGCGGGACAGGGGAACACCGGGGAGCTGTTTTTT; cdr3_aa: CASSEAGQGNTGELFF
v_call: TRBV7-9; d_call: .; clone_size: few; j_call: TRBJ2-1; cdr3_nt: TGTGCCAGCAGCTTAGAGTCCGGGATCAATGAGCAGTTCTTC; cdr3_aa: CASSLESGINEQFF
v_call: TRBV6-5; d_call: TRBD1; clone_size: .; j_call: TRBJ1-2; cdr3_nt: TGTGCCAGCAGTTCGGACAGGGCTGGCTATGGCTACACCTTC; cdr3_aa: CASSSDRAGYGYTF
v_call: TRBV18; d_call: TRBD1; clone_size: .; j_call: TRBJ2-6; cdr3_nt: TGTGCCAGCTCACCTCAGGGGGCGTCTGGGGCCAACGTCCTGACTTTC; cdr3_aa: CASSPQGASGANVLTF
v_call: TRBV5-1; d_call: .; clone_size: .; j_call: TRBJ1-2; cdr3_nt: TGCGCCAGCAGCTTGGACCTTTCGACAGGACGGTATGGCTACACCTTC; cdr3_aa: CASSLDLSTGRYGYTF
v_call: TRBV28; d_call: TRBD1; clone_size: .; j_call: TRBJ1-2; cdr3_nt: TGTGCCAGCAGTTTAATTATACCGGGACAGGGCTTCGGCTACACCTTC; cdr3_aa: CASSLIIPGQGFGYTF
v_call: TRBV18; d_call: .; clone_size: .; j_call: TRBJ2-7; cdr3_nt: TGTGCCAGCTCACCACCGGGGCCCTACGAGCAGTACTTC; cdr3_aa: CASSPPGPYEQYF
v_call: TRBV14; d_call: .; clone_size: .; j_call: TRBJ1-2; cdr3_nt: TGTGCCAGCAGCCCGGAGGAGCACTATGGCTACACCTTC; cdr3_aa: CASSPEEHYGYTF
v_call: TRBV6-5; d_call: .; clone_size: .; j_call: TRBJ2-1; cdr3_nt: TGTGCCAGCAGCAGAGGGGGGGGCGTGAATGAGCAGTTCTTC; cdr3_aa: CASSRGGGVNEQFF
v_call: TRBV7-9; d_call: TRBD2; clone_size: .; j_call: TRBJ2-2; cdr3_nt: TGTGCCAGCTTATTAGCGGGAGGGGCCGGGGAGCTGTTTTTT; cdr3_aa: CASLLAGGAGELFF
v_call: TRBV27; d_call: .; clone_size: .; j_call: TRBJ1-2; cdr3_nt: TGTGCCAGCAGTCGACGCCCCGGCAGGGAGGCGACCTATGGCTACACCTTC; cdr3_aa: CASSRRPGREATYGYTF
v_call: TRBV11-2; d_call: TRBD1; clone_size: .; j_call: TRBJ2-7; cdr3_nt: TGTGCCAGCAGCGCCCACAACATAATCCGACAGGGCCCCTACGAGCAGTACTTC; cdr3_aa: CASSAHNIIRQGPYEQYF
v_call: TRBV27; d_call: .; clone_size: .; j_call: TRBJ2-7; cdr3_nt: TGTGCCAGCAGTTACCTGGCCAGGGCGTCCTACGAGCAGTACTTC; cdr3_aa: CASSYLARASYEQYF
v_call: TRBV28; d_call: .; clone_size: .; j_call: TRBJ1-2; cdr3_nt: TGTGCCAGCAGTTTTACTTGGGGGCTCTTCTATGGCTACACCTTC; cdr3_aa: CASSFTWGLFYGYTF
v_call: TRBV6-5; d_call: TRBD1; clone_size: .; j_call: TRBJ2-5; cdr3_nt: TGTGCCAGCAGTCCCCAGGGACAGCCGCACTTC; cdr3_aa: CASSPQGQPHF
v_call: TRBV19; d_call: .; clone_size: .; j_call: TRBJ1-1; cdr3_nt: TGTGCCAGTAGTCCCGGACAGAGAACTTTCTTT; cdr3_aa: CASSPGQRTFF
v_call: TRBV7-6; d_call: TRBD1; clone_size: .; j_call: TRBJ2-7; cdr3_nt: TGTGCCAGCAGCACCCGACAGGGAGCCTACGAGCAGTACTTC; cdr3_aa: CASSTRQGAYEQYF
v_call: TRBV6-1; d_call: TRBD1; clone_size: once; j_call: TRBJ1-2; cdr3_nt: TGTGCCAGCAGTGAAGTAGTGTTTCGGACAGGGGGAGGCTACACCTTC; cdr3_aa: CASSEVVFRTGGGYTF
v_call: TRBV7-8; d_call: .; clone_size: .; j_call: TRBJ2-2; cdr3_nt: TGTGCCAGCAGCTCTTTTCGCACCGGGGAGCTGTTTTTT; cdr3_aa: CASSSFRTGELFF
v_call: TRBV27; d_call: TRBD2; clone_size: once; j_call: TRBJ2-1; cdr3_nt: TGTGCCAGCAGTCCCATCTTACTAGCGGGAGTATTTGAGCAGTTCTTC; cdr3_aa: CASSPILLAGVFEQFF
v_call: TRBV5-1; d_call: TRBD1; clone_size: .; j_call: TRBJ1-1; cdr3_nt: TGCGCCAGCAGCTTGCAGGGGACAGAGAACACTGAAGCTTTCTTT; cdr3_aa: CASSLQGTENTEAFF
v_call: TRBV9; d_call: .; clone_size: .; j_call: TRBJ1-2; cdr3_nt: TGTGCCAGCAGCGCGGGGACTCACTATGGCTACACCTTC; cdr3_aa: CASSAGTHYGYTF
v_call: TRBV28; d_call: .; clone_size: once; j_call: TRBJ2-2; cdr3_nt: TGTGCCACCCGTCGCTCGGGTAGCGGGAACACCGGGGAGCTGTTTTTT; cdr3_aa: CATRRSGSGNTGELFF
v_call: TRBV5-6; d_call: .; clone_size: .; j_call: TRBJ1-1; cdr3_nt: TGTGCCAGCAGCTTGGGATTGCGCAGGAGGATAACTGAAGCTTTCTTT; cdr3_aa: CASSLGLRRRITEAFF
v_call: TRBV2; d_call: .; clone_size: .; j_call: TRBJ1-2; cdr3_nt: TGTGCCAGCAGTGTCGGGGAGAACTATGGCTACACCTTC; cdr3_aa: CASSVGENYGYTF
v_call: TRBV28; d_call: TRBD1; clone_size: once; j_call: TRBJ1-1; cdr3_nt: TGTGCCAGCACTTGGACAGGGGCCACTGAAGCTTTCTTT; cdr3_aa: CASTWTGATEAFF
v_call: TRBV19; d_call: TRBD1; clone_size: few; j_call: TRBJ1-1; cdr3_nt: TGTGCCAGTAGGACAGTAAGGACAGGGAAAGGAACTGAAGCTTTCTTT; cdr3_aa: CASRTVRTGKGTEAFF
v_call: TRBV11-2; d_call: TRBD2; clone_size: .; j_call: TRBJ2-1; cdr3_nt: TGTGCCAGCAGCTTAGTCCGCGGGAGGGCCCACAATGAGCAGTTCTTC; cdr3_aa: CASSLVRGRAHNEQFF
v_call: TRBV9; d_call: TRBD1; clone_size: .; j_call: TRBJ2-1; cdr3_nt: TGTGCCAGCAGCGGAAACTCCGACAGGGGACGCGATGAGCAGTTCTTC; cdr3_aa: CASSGNSDRGRDEQFF
v_call: TRBV3-1/TRBV3-2; d_call: .; clone_size: .; j_call: TRBJ1-1; cdr3_nt: TGTGCCAGCAGCCAAGGCCAGGGAAGGGGCACTGAAGCTTTCTTT; cdr3_aa: CASSQGQGRGTEAFF
v_call: TRBV15; d_call: TRBD2; clone_size: few; j_call: TRBJ2-5; cdr3_nt: TGTGCCACCAGCATCGGGCCTGGACTAGCGGGAGAGACCCAGTACTTC; cdr3_aa: CATSIGPGLAGETQYF
v_call: TRBV5-1; d_call: .; clone_size: .; j_call: TRBJ1-4; cdr3_nt: TGCGCCAGCAGCTTGATGGGGGGGCGAACTAATGAAAAACTGTTTTTT; cdr3_aa: CASSLMGGRTNEKLFF
v_call: TRBV7-8; d_call: TRBD1; clone_size: .; j_call: TRBJ1-5; cdr3_nt: TGTGCCAGCACCGGCCTTGGGACAGACGCTAATCAGCCCCAGCATTTT; cdr3_aa: CASTGLGTDANQPQHF
v_call: TRBV9; d_call: TRBD2; clone_size: .; j_call: TRBJ2-1; cdr3_nt: TGTGCCAGCAGCGTAGCTTCAAGACTAGCGGGGCCCTACAATGAGCAGTTCTTC; cdr3_aa: CASSVASRLAGPYNEQFF
v_call: TRBV5-4; d_call: .; clone_size: .; j_call: TRBJ2-7; cdr3_nt: TGTGCCAGCAGCTTCGGCGGAGCCGCTCTCTACGAGCAGTACTTC; cdr3_aa: CASSFGGAALYEQYF
v_call: TRBV10-3; d_call: TRBD2; clone_size: once; j_call: TRBJ2-1; cdr3_nt: TGTGCCATCAGTGAGTCGGCTAGCGGGATTTCCTACAATGAGCAGTTCTTC; cdr3_aa: CAISESASGISYNEQFF
v_call: TRBV5-1; d_call: TRBD1; clone_size: .; j_call: TRBJ1-3; cdr3_nt: TGCGCCAGCAGCTTGGAACGGACAGGCGGAGGAAACACCATATATTTT; cdr3_aa: CASSLERTGGGNTIYF
v_call: TRBV5-5; d_call: .; clone_size: .; j_call: TRBJ1-4; cdr3_nt: TGTGCCAGCAGCTTGAGACAGCAAAATGAAAAACTGTTTTTT; cdr3_aa: CASSLRQQNEKLFF
v_call: TRBV21-1; d_call: .; clone_size: few; j_call: TRBJ2-2; cdr3_nt: TGTGCCACCCACTCCGACGCGCGGGAGCGGGGGTTGAGCACCGGGGAGCTGTTTTTT; cdr3_aa: CATHSDARERGLSTGELFF
v_call: TRBV9; d_call: .; clone_size: .; j_call: TRBJ1-1; cdr3_nt: TGTGCCAGCAGCGTAGCGGGAGGCTACACTGAAGCTTTCTTT; cdr3_aa: CASSVAGGYTEAFF
v_call: TRBV10-1; d_call: .; clone_size: .; j_call: TRBJ2-1; cdr3_nt: TGCGCCAGCAGTGGAGGCCGGGATGAGCAGTTCTTC; cdr3_aa: CASSGGRDEQFF
v_call: TRBV28; d_call: .; clone_size: .; j_call: TRBJ1-3; cdr3_nt: TGTGCCAGCAGTTCCCAGTCTGGAAACACCATATATTTT; cdr3_aa: CASSSQSGNTIYF
v_call: TRBV7-2; d_call: TRBD2; clone_size: few; j_call: TRBJ2-7; cdr3_nt: TGTGCCAGCAGCTTCAGAAGACGGGGAGGGGAGCAGTACTTC; cdr3_aa: CASSFRRRGGEQYF
v_call: TRBV9; d_call: .; clone_size: once; j_call: TRBJ2-1; cdr3_nt: TGTGCCAGCAGCGTAGCCACAGGGTTATACAATGAGCAGTTCTTC; cdr3_aa: CASSVATGLYNEQFF
v_call: TRBV5-1; d_call: .; clone_size: .; j_call: TRBJ2-1; cdr3_nt: TGCGCCAGCAGTCTGCCTACCTACAATGAGCAGTTCTTC; cdr3_aa: CASSLPTYNEQFF
v_call: TRBV3-1/TRBV3-2; d_call: .; clone_size: once; j_call: TRBJ1-2; cdr3_nt: TGTGCCAGCAGCCAAGATAGAGGCTACACCTTC; cdr3_aa: CASSQDRGYTF
v_call: TRBV18; d_call: TRBD1; clone_size: .; j_call: TRBJ2-7; cdr3_nt: TGTGCCAGCTCACCATTTCCGGGACAGGACATCTACGAGCAGTACTTC; cdr3_aa: CASSPFPGQDIYEQYF
v_call: TRBV29-1; d_call: TRBD1; clone_size: .; j_call: TRBJ1-2; cdr3_nt: TGCAGCGTTGAGAGACACAGGGGGGGTGGCTACACCTTC; cdr3_aa: CSVERHRGGGYTF
v_call: TRBV5-4; d_call: .; clone_size: .; j_call: TRBJ2-3; cdr3_nt: TGTGCCAGCCGCGAATCTAGCACAGATACGCAGTATTTT; cdr3_aa: CASRESSTDTQYF
v_call: TRBV2; d_call: TRBD1; clone_size: once; j_call: TRBJ1-5; cdr3_nt: TGTGCCAGCAGTTGGGACAGACCTAGCAATCAGCCCCAGCATTTT; cdr3_aa: CASSWDRPSNQPQHF
v_call: TRBV28; d_call: .; clone_size: .; j_call: TRBJ1-2; cdr3_nt: TGTGCCAGCAGTTTCACTAACGGCTACGGCTACACCTTC; cdr3_aa: CASSFTNGYGYTF